This T cell receptor beta chain was captured by sequencing in a study of blood T cell repertoires in COVID-19. Study context: Some COVID-19 samples were acute and others convalescent; all came from the United States, Italy and Spain. Sources were T cells, B-cell-depleted T cells, or PBMCs; the material itself was cDNA or gDNA.

Germline V lookup: CDR1 ENHRY, CDR2 SYGVKD. CDR3 length: 12 residues. The V and J ends lost 9 bases and 8 bases, in that order; junction bases with no gene match: 3. Original analysis: Using reference gene primer amplification, nucleated cell counts were estimated. Here immunoSEQ multiplex PCR was the method, and the copy in TCRdb shows in-frame clones only, minus some. The V and J calls and clone size are taken from that table; D and trimming were inferred from the DNA. The data contain approximately 400,000 clones, more than 70% of them singletons. In its sample, this clone was seen once. This clonotype was obtained from a middle-aged man with acute or convalescent COVID-19. The V and J genes are TRBV10-3 and TRBJ1-6; 8 bases are a match to TRBD1. The specimen sequenced was peripheral blood. CDR3 sequence reads: CAIQGADSPLHF. The CDR3 bases are TGTGCCATTCAGGGGGCGGATTCACCCCTCCACTTT.